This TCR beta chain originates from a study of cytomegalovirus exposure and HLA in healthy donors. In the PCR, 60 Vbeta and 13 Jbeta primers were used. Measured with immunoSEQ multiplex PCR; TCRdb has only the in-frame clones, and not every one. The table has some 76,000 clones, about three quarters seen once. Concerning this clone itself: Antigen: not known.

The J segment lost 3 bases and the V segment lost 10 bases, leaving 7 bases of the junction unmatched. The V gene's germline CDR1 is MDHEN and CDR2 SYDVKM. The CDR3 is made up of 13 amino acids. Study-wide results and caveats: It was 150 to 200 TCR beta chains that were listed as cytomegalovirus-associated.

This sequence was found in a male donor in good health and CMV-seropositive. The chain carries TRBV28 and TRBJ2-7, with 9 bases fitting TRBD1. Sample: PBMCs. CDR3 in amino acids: CATIGTGIYEQYF. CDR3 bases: TGTGCCACCATCGGGACAGGGATCTACGAGCAGTACTTC.